This T cell receptor (beta chain) stems from a study of T-cell memory formation after mild COVID-19. TCRdb re-called the 5' RACE reads with MiXCR, one entry per CDR3 protein. Of about 270,000 distinct CDR3 sequences in the sample, around 16% were seen once. V lost 4 bases, J lost 10 bases, and 16 bases lay in between. CDR1 SGHNT and CDR2 YYREEE come from the germline V gene (reference sequence). The CDR3 has 13 residues. Sequencing input: PBMCs or a T cell subset sorted from them (not recorded which). The chain has TRBV5-4 and TRBJ2-3, with TRBD1 as a possible D gene (7 bases). The TCR sequence derives from a man aged 18 to 29 who had mild COVID-19 (a few samples of this study predate the infection). Cell type and time point are not known. CDR3 in DNA: TGTGCCAGCAGCCAGGGGGGCAGGGAGGCGCAGTATTTT. Translated: CASSQGGREAQYF.